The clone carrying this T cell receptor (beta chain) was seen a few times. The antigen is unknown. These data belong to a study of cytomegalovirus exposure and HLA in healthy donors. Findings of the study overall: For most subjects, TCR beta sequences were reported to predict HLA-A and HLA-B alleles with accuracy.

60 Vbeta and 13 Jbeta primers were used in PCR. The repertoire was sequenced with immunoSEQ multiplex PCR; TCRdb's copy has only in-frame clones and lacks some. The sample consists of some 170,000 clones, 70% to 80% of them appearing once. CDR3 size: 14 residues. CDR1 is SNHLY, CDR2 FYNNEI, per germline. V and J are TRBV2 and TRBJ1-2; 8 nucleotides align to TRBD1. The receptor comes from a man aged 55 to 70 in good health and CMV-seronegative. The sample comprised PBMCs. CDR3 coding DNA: TGTGTCGGTACTCAGGGGGCCCTCTACTATGGCTACACCTTC. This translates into CVGTQGALYYGYTF.